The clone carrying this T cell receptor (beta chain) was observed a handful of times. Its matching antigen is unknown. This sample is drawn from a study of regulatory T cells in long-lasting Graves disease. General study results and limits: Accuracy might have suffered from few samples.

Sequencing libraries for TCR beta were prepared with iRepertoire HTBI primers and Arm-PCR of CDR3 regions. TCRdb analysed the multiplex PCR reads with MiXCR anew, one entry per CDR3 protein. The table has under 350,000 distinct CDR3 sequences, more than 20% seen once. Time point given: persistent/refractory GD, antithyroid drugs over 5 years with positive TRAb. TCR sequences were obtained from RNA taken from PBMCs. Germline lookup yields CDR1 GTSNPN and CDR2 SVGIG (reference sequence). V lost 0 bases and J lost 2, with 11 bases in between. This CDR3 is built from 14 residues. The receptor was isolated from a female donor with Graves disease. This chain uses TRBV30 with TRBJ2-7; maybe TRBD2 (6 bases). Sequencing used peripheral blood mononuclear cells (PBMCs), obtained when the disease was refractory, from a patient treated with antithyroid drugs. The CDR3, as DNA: TGTGCCTGGAGTGTAAGTAGCGGTCCCTACGAGCAGTACTTC. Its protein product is CAWSVSSGPYEQYF.